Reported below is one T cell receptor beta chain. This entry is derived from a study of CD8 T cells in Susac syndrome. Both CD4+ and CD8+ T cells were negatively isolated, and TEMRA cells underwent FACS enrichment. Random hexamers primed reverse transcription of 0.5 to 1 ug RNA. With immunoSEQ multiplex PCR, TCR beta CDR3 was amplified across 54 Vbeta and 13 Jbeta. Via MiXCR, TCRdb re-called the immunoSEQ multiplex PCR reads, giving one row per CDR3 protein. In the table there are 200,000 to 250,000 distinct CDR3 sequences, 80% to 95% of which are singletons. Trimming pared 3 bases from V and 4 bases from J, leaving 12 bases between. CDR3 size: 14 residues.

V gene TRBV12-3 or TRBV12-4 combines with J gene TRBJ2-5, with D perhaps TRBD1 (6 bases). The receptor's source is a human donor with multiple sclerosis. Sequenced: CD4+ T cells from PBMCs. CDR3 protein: CASSLSGDGETQYF. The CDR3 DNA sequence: TGTGCCAGCAGTTTGTCAGGGGATGGAGAGACCCAGTACTTC.